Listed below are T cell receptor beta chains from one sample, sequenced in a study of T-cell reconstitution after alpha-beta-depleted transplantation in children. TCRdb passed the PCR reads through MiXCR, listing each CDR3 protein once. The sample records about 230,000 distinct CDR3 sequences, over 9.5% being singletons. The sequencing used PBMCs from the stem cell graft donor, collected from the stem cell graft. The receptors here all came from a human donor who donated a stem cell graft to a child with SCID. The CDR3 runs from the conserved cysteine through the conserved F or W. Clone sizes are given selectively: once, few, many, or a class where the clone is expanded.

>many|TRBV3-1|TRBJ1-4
CASSPSDAEKLFF
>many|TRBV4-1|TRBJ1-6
CASSQPKPPFGPLHF
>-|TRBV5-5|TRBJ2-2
CASSLGHRTVELFF
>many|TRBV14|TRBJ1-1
CASSQARTRAEAFF
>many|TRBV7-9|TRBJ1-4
CASSQGQETNEKLFF
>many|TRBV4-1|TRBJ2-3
CASSHPREPNAGTQYF
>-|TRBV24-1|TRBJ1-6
CATSAVGAPRALHF
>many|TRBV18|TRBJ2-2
CASSPPSRPGELFF
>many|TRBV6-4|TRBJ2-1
CASSLRGSSSYNEQFF
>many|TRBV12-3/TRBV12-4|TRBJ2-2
CASSPTGRGLFF
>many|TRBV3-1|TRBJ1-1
CASSPPYRDATEAFF
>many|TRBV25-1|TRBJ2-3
CASSWNPLDTDTQYF
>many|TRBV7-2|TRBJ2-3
CASSSAGPDTQYF
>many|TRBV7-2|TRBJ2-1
CASSRDRVIEQFF
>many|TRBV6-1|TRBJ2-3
CASTPGSGGYTDTQYF
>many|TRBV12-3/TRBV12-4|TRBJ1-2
CASSPTGTGNGYTF
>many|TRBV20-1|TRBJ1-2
CSARAGGAGYTF
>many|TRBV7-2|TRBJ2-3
CASKRRADTQYF
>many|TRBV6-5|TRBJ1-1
CASSYLTGTEAFF
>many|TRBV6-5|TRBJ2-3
CASSFSRGAPTRDTDTQYF
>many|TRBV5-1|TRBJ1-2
CASSFGGRTYGYTF
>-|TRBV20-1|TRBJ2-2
CSARRAGVISGELFF
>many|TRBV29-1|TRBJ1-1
CSATKSHTEAFF
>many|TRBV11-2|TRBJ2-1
CASSQYSGGLAGHNEQFF
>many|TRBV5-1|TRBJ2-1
CASSLPGGSYNEQFF
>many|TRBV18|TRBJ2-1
CASSPSLANSIGQFF
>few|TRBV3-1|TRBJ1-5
CASRPPGQGHRSNQPQHF
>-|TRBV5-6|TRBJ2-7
CASSPVGQYYEQYF
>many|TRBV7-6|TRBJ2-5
CASSPPAGLPETQYF
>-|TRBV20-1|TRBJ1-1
CSAELLGLNTEAFF
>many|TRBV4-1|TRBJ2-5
CASSQDPSPRTETQYF
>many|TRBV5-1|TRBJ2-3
CASSFGDVTDTQYF
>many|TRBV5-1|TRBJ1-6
CASSSGQNNSPLHF
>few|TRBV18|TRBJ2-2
CASSPLQVPATGELFF
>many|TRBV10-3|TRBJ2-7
CAISTYLTGGNYEQYF
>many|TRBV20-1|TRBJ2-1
CSARDPGGPGNEQFF
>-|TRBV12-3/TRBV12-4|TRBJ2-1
CASNRGYYNEQFF
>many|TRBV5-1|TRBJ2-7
CASSLSTAGTYEQYF
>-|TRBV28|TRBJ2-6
CASSTQREGGANVLTF
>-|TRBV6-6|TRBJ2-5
CASSYIRETQYF
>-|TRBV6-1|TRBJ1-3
CASWTAISGNTIYF
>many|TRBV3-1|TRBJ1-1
CASSPRWGGPDTEAFF
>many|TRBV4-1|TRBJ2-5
CASSQGGLETQYF
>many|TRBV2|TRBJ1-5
CASSVTGVSNQPQHF
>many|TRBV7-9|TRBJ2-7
CASTTGVYEQYF
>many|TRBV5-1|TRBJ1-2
CASSFGFSGEGYTF
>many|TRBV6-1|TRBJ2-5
CASSELRWGEETQYF
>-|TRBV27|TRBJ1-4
CASSFDGQGGEKLFF
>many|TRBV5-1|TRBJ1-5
CASSLSTGGNQPQHF
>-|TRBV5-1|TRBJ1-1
CASSLEGGAGNTEAFF
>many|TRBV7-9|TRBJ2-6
CASSLEGYGANVLTF
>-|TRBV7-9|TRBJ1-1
CASSLAAFLGGNTEAFF
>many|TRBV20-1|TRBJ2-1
CSAYSRYSDIYNEQFF
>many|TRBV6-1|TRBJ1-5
CASTWQGNQPQHF
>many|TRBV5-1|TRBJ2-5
CASSLEAEEETQYF